A selection of T cell receptor beta chains follows, all from one sample in a study of cytomegalovirus exposure and HLA in healthy donors. Repertoires were generated with immunoSEQ multiplex PCR, while TCRdb's copy carries only in-frame clones and drops some. This sample has 120,000 to 150,000 clones, with 80% found just once. The sequencing sample was made of PBMCs. Receptors were obtained from a male donor in good health and CMV-seronegative. Each CDR3 is given with its conserved first and last residue.

V: TRBV5-1; length: 15; J: TRBJ2-2; CDR3: CASSSQSGVTGELFF
V: TRBV4-1; length: 13; J: TRBJ1-2; CDR3: CASSQGDRGGYTF
V: TRBV6-5; length: 13; J: TRBJ2-1; CDR3: CASSLAPYNEQFF
V: TRBV19; length: 17; J: TRBJ1-2; CDR3: CASSPGPTGARNYGYTF
V: TRBV6-5; length: 15; J: TRBJ2-2; CDR3: CASSADRWAPGELFF
V: TRBV11-2; length: 15; J: TRBJ1-1; CDR3: CASSLQGSLNTEAFF
V: TRBV4-2; length: 14; J: TRBJ2-7; CDR3: CASSQETGFGEQYF
V: TRBV7-2; length: 14; J: TRBJ2-7; CDR3: CASSLSVTRDEQYF
V: TRBV6-5; length: 15; J: TRBJ2-7; CDR3: CASSYSIEGSYEQYF
V: TRBV4-3; length: 14; J: TRBJ1-1; CDR3: CASSQDRGTPEAFF
V: TRBV5-1; length: 13; J: TRBJ1-2; CDR3: CASSPAGARGYTF
V: TRBV5-1; length: 14; J: TRBJ2-1; CDR3: CASSSGGLYNEQFF
V: TRBV2; length: 14; J: TRBJ2-5; CDR3: CASSGTGAPETQYF
V: TRBV7-2; length: 16; J: TRBJ2-2; CDR3: CASSLRLAGDTGELFF
V: TRBV2; length: 15; J: TRBJ1-4; CDR3: CASIRTPTTNEKLFF
V: TRBV30; length: 14; J: TRBJ2-7; CDR3: CAWRRLIGPYEQYF
V: TRBV11-2; length: 16; J: TRBJ2-1; CDR3: CASSSLRGPGYNEQFF
V: TRBV13; length: 14; J: TRBJ1-4; CDR3: CASSLGQGRGKLFF
V: TRBV9; length: 14; J: TRBJ2-2; CDR3: CASSVQGYTGELFF
V: TRBV6-1; length: 15; J: TRBJ1-1; CDR3: CASSEFADRRTEAFF
V: TRBV18; length: 16; J: TRBJ2-2; CDR3: CASSLRDYQNTGELFF
V: TRBV28; length: 15; J: TRBJ2-7; CDR3: CASSTGAPISYEQYF
V: TRBV5-1; length: 16; J: TRBJ1-1; CDR3: CASSLEQGLMGTEAFF
V: TRBV7-2; length: 14; J: TRBJ1-1; CDR3: CASSADSPYTEAFF
V: TRBV12-5; length: 15; J: TRBJ2-2; CDR3: CASAHQDRGRGELFF
V: TRBV5-6; length: 14; J: TRBJ1-4; CDR3: CASRTTGGDEKLFF
V: TRBV27; length: 17; J: TRBJ1-2; CDR3: CASSSGGGLGVNYGYTF
V: TRBV2; length: 13; J: TRBJ2-7; CDR3: CAIARFSSYEQYF
V: TRBV7-2; length: 12; J: TRBJ2-7; CDR3: CASSLRTGEQYF
V: TRBV6-6; length: 14; J: TRBJ1-1; CDR3: CASSSGTANTEAFF
V: TRBV5-4; length: 19; J: TRBJ2-3; CDR3: CASSGGGVSGTSNTDTQYF
V: TRBV13; length: 13; J: TRBJ2-1; CDR3: CASSLELDNEQFF
V: TRBV30; length: 13; J: TRBJ1-1; CDR3: CAWSVRGGTEAFF
V: TRBV19; length: 13; J: TRBJ1-4; CDR3: CASSIVEGEKLFF
V: TRBV7-9; length: 14; J: TRBJ2-7; CDR3: CASSSGLAKYEQYF
V: TRBV7-9; length: 16; J: TRBJ2-2; CDR3: CASSLATGSRTGELFF
V: TRBV16; length: 15; J: TRBJ2-1; CDR3: CASSQFGGAYNEQFF
V: TRBV9; length: 12; J: TRBJ1-2; CDR3: CASSLNRDGYTF
V: TRBV7-2; length: 14; J: TRBJ2-3; CDR3: CASSPGASENTQYF
V: TRBV27; length: 15; J: TRBJ2-5; CDR3: CASSYRIGNKETQYF
V: TRBV25-1; length: 14; J: TRBJ1-6; CDR3: CASSRDRGNSPLHF
V: TRBV5-1; length: 12; J: TRBJ1-1; CDR3: CASSLMGPEAFF
V: TRBV30; length: 14; J: TRBJ2-1; CDR3: CAWSGTGVYNEQFF
V: TRBV6-1; length: 16; J: TRBJ1-6; CDR3: CASSEALTAYNSPLHF
V: TRBV2; length: 15; J: TRBJ1-6; CDR3: CASSRDFSGNSPLHF
V: TRBV4-1; length: 16; J: TRBJ1-1; CDR3: CASSQVAALRETEAFF
V: TRBV7-9; length: 14; J: TRBJ1-1; CDR3: CASSLAGPGTEAFF